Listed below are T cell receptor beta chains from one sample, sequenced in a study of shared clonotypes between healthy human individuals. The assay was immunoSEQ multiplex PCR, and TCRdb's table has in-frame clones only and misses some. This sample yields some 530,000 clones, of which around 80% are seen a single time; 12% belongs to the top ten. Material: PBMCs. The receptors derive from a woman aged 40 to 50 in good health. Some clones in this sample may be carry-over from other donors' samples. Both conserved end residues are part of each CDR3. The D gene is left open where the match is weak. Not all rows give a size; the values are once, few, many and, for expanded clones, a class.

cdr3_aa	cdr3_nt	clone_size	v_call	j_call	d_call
CAISESEGRPPDTQYF	TGTGCCATCAGTGAGTCGGAGGGGCGGCCCCCAGATACGCAGTATTTT	.	TRBV10-3	TRBJ2-3	.
CAGGTGVGELFF	TGTGCCGGCGGGACAGGGGTCGGGGAGCTGTTTTTT	.	TRBV7-9	TRBJ2-2	TRBD1
CASTKAGGTKTQYF	TGTGCCAGCACCAAAGCGGGAGGGACCAAAACCCAGTACTTC	few	TRBV5-5	TRBJ2-5	TRBD2
CASSPGLGTDTQYF	TGTGCCAGCAGCCCCGGACTAGGCACAGATACGCAGTATTTT	.	TRBV6-5	TRBJ2-3	TRBD2
CASQQGYEQYF	TGTGCCAGCCAGCAGGGTTACGAGCAGTACTTC	.	TRBV2	TRBJ2-7	.
CASSLEPAGAYEQYF	TGCGCCAGCAGCTTGGAACCTGCGGGAGCCTACGAGCAGTACTTC	.	TRBV5-1	TRBJ2-7	TRBD2
CASSTRTSGRNEQYF	TGTGCCAGTAGTACACGGACTAGCGGGAGAAACGAGCAGTACTTC	.	TRBV19	TRBJ2-7	TRBD2
CASSRKGPNYGYTF	TGTGCCAGCAGTAGGAAGGGCCCTAACTATGGCTACACCTTC	once	TRBV28	TRBJ1-2	.
CASSAGDTDTQYF	TGTGCCAGCAGCGCGGGGGACACAGATACGCAGTATTTT	.	TRBV6-5	TRBJ2-3	TRBD2
CASSTGVSYGYTF	TGTGCCAGTTCGACAGGGGTCAGCTATGGCTACACCTTC	once	TRBV19	TRBJ1-2	TRBD1
CASSASGLVSDTQYF	TGTGCCAGCAGCGCCAGTGGACTAGTTTCAGATACGCAGTATTTT	.	TRBV9	TRBJ2-3	TRBD2
CASSSGRLSVMETQYF	TGTGCCAGCAGCTCGGGCAGGTTAAGTGTTATGGAGACCCAGTACTTC	.	TRBV5-6	TRBJ2-5	.
CATSMGLAGVGANVLTF	TGTGCCACCAGCATGGGACTAGCGGGAGTTGGGGCCAACGTCCTGACTTTC	.	TRBV15	TRBJ2-6	TRBD2
CASSERGWDRFMNTEAFF	TGTGCCAGCAGTGAAAGGGGATGGGACAGATTCATGAACACTGAAGCTTTCTTT	.	TRBV6-1	TRBJ1-1	TRBD1
CASSSSRPYNEQFF	TGCGCCAGCAGCTCCAGCAGGCCCTACAATGAGCAGTTCTTC	.	TRBV5-1	TRBJ2-1	.
CASSEAGIYEQYF	TGTGCCAGCAGTGAAGCGGGGATCTACGAGCAGTACTTC	.	TRBV6-1	TRBJ2-7	.
CSVVSEETQYF	TGCAGCGTTGTTAGTGAAGAGACCCAGTACTTC	.	TRBV29-1	TRBJ2-5	.
CASSGPTGGRIRYTF	TGTGCCAGCAGCGGACCGACAGGGGGCCGAATCCGCTACACCTTC	.	TRBV9	TRBJ1-2	TRBD1
CASSPRTDTEAFF	TGTGCCAGCTCACCGAGGACGGACACTGAAGCTTTCTTT	.	TRBV18	TRBJ1-1	.
CASSVDRDMADAFF	TGTGCCAGTAGTGTGGACAGGGACATGGCTGACGCTTTCTTT	.	TRBV19	TRBJ1-1	TRBD1
CASKRDRFLNQPQHF	TGTGCCAGCAAGCGGGACAGATTTTTAAATCAGCCCCAGCATTTT	.	TRBV6-5	TRBJ1-5	TRBD1
CATSARSPGGHNEQFF	TGTGCCACCAGCGCCCGGTCTCCAGGCGGTCACAATGAGCAGTTCTTC	.	TRBV15	TRBJ2-1	.
CASSQVGQDNYGYTF	TGTGCCAGCAGCCAAGTGGGTCAGGATAACTATGGCTACACCTTC	few	TRBV14	TRBJ1-2	.
CASSTSGTGVQPQHF	TGTGCCAGTAGTACTTCCGGGACAGGAGTTCAGCCCCAGCATTTT	.	TRBV19	TRBJ1-5	TRBD1
CATISAGASATYNEQFF	TGTGCCACCATCTCAGCAGGGGCTAGCGCTACCTACAATGAGCAGTTCTTC	.	TRBV15	TRBJ2-1	.
CASSLSPSVRTVLPEAFF	TGTGCCAGCAGTTTATCGCCGAGCGTGAGGACAGTCCTCCCTGAAGCTTTCTTT	.	TRBV27	TRBJ1-1	.
CASSSMVDGETQYF	TGTGCCAGCAGCTCCATGGTAGACGGGGAGACCCAGTACTTC	.	TRBV5-4	TRBJ2-5	.
CATSRDITTSGSGGEQFF	TGTGCCACCAGCAGAGATATTACGACTAGCGGGAGCGGTGGTGAGCAGTTCTTC	.	TRBV15	TRBJ2-1	TRBD2